The text below deals with one T cell receptor beta chain. Its antigen is unknown. Base-call qualities are not available, and no considerably larger clone is one nucleotide away. This entry belongs to a study of cytomegalovirus exposure and HLA in healthy donors listed by TCRdb under 2017. Turning to the overall study: According to a later analysis, one platform produced both the roughly 110 validation repertoires and the 670 or so repertoires of the first cohort. To predict cytomegalovirus infection status, the study combined high-throughput TCR immunosequencing, statistical association of individual TCRs with disease status, and machine learning. The aim of the study was to test whether cataloging public T cell receptors could identify signatures of past pathogen exposure. A separate validation cohort of roughly 120 different subjects was used in addition to the approximately 640-subject first cohort. The investigation overall reported the following: According to the authors, the approach could potentially be generalized to other disease states and immunological phenotypes. A later analysis found that TCRs clustered in the first cohort also tended to co-occur in the 120 validation repertoires, with 94% of cluster scores above 0. Cytomegalovirus status was reported to be diagnosed by the classifier with high specificity and sensitivity in both the original and validation cohorts. In vitro tests confirmed that a few of the cytomegalovirus-associated TCR beta chains recognize cytomegalovirus antigens. The validation cohort had no HLA typing available for a later analysis, so co-occurrence within that cohort was assessed over all 130 or so repertoires. Most TCR sequences were seen in very few donors, while some public TCRs were found in many individuals. In the study, 164 TCR beta chains were listed as associated with cytomegalovirus.

Donors formed part of the validation cohort, which comprised fewer than 150 subjects and was distinct from the first cohort of 550 to 850 subjects. Library method: the immunoSEQ multiplex PCR assay. Per the authors' processing: A statistical classification framework was built for diagnosing cytomegalovirus status from the catalog of TCR beta chain sequences. Here the immuneACCESS table is served through TCRdb, limited to in-frame sequences with V and J called. Missing clones are a known gap in these copies; in checked studies unresolved V genes cover under half, and the rest lacks a known reason. V and J calls plus clone size are reproduced from that table; the DNA served to infer D and trimming. The sample yields 210,000 or so clones; 80% to 90% were counted once. 2.5% to 3.5% of the sample lies in the top ten. Including the terminal cysteine and phenylalanine, the CDR3 comprises 19 residues. The entry retains the CDR3 DNA only, 57 bases that are in frame from base 1. CDR1 and CDR2 (SGHTA, FQGNSA) derive from the germline V gene. Clipping removes 4 bases from V and 2 bases from J, with 13 as the unmatched junction base count.

The sample was PBMCs. The chain joins TRBV7-2 to TRBJ2-7; 14 bases in between match TRBD2. The clonotype originates from a woman aged 18-30 years in good health and CMV-seronegative. Here is the DNA: TGTGCCAGCAGCTCGGACCCGACTAGCGGGAGGGCTAGCGCCTACGAGCAGTACTTC. This is translated as CASSSDPTSGRASAYEQYF.